What follows are 14 T cell receptor beta chains derived from one specimen sequenced in a study of blood T cell repertoires in COVID-19. Measured with immunoSEQ multiplex PCR; TCRdb has only the in-frame clones, and not every one. Seen here are about 270,000 clones, 83% observed once, and the top ten hold approximately 9%. Sequences were obtained from peripheral blood. The receptors here all came from a woman in her forties or fifties who had recovered from COVID-19.

The chain links TRBV5-6 to TRBJ1-1, with 8 positions matching TRBD1. CDR1 and CDR2 (germline): SGHDT, YYEEEE. The CDR3 contains 16 residues. With V trimmed by 0 bases and J by 3 bases, 7 bases remained unmatched. The CDR3 nucleotides are TGTGCCAGCAGCTTGGCCAGGGGGCTTATCGACACTGAAGCTTTCTTT. It translates to CASSLARGLIDTEAFF.

The chain recombines TRBV19 with TRBJ2-2; 11 positions agree with TRBD2. There are 14 residues in the CDR3. Per germline, CDR1 LNHDA and CDR2 SQIVND (reference sequence). V gave up 6 bases and J gave up 6 bases; unmatched junction bases: 3. In nucleotides, the CDR3 is TGTGCCAGTAGAAGGACTAGCGGGCCCGGGGAGCTGTTTTTT. The encoded protein is CASRRTSGPGELFF.

V gene TRBV6-5 combines with J gene TRBJ2-7; 10 nucleotides line up with TRBD1. Germline CDR1 and CDR2: MNHEY and SVGAGI. J lost 6 bases, V lost 6 bases, and 5 bases had no gene match. This CDR3 region has 13 residues. This CDR3 is CASRGTGVGEQYF. CDR3 nucleotides: TGTGCCAGCAGAGGGACAGGGGTCGGCGAGCAGTACTTC.

The CDR3 nucleotides are TGTGCCAGCAGCTCAGGGGCCCTCACAGATACGCAGTATTTT. This sequence encodes CASSSGALTDTQYF. V and J are TRBV7-8 and TRBJ2-3; TRBD1 might be the D (6 bases). CDR3 length: 14 residues. Germline loops: CDR1 SGHVS, CDR2 FQNEAQ. V lost 4 bases and J lost 2, with 10 bases in between.

This chain links TRBV7-9 with TRBJ1-1; 11 nucleotides agree with TRBD1. Per the germline V gene, CDR1 is SEHNR and CDR2 is FQNEAQ (reference sequence). The CDR3 has 17 residues. V trimming: 5 bases; J trimming: 2 bases; junction bases outside the gene matches: 10. CDR3 bases: TGTGCCAGCAGCGGCGGAGGGACAGGGGGAATCAACACTGAAGCTTTCTTT. Amino acid sequence: CASSGGGTGGINTEAFF.

This clone was counted a single time. The genes are TRBV29-1 and TRBJ2-3, with a possible D match to TRBD1 (5 bases). The germline gives CDR1 SQVTM, CDR2 ANQGSEA. The CDR3 runs to 13 residues. Trimming pared 5 bases from V and 2 bases from J, leaving 11 bases between. This chain's CDR3 is CSVLWGHTDTQYF. In nucleotides, the CDR3 is TGCAGCGTTCTATGGGGCCACACAGATACGCAGTATTTT.

This chain connects TRBV9 to TRBJ2-2, with 9 bases that match TRBD1. Germline V gene lookup returns CDR1 SGDLS and CDR2 YYNGEE. V dropped 4 bases and J dropped 7; count of bases not matched to a gene: 5. The CDR3 spans 14 residues. In DNA form, the CDR3 reads TGTGCCAGCAGCCCAGGACAGGGGTACGGGGAGCTGTTTTTT. Translating it yields CASSPGQGYGELFF.

The rearrangement joins TRBV11-3 to TRBJ1-1, with D unresolved. In germline, CDR1 is SGHNT, CDR2 YENEEA. This CDR3 region has 13 residues. Trimming took 5 bases from V and 3 from J, leaving 10 bases between them. The DNA for the CDR3 is TGTGCCAGCAGCGATTATCGGGACACTGAAGCTTTCTTT. Its translation is CASSDYRDTEAFF.

The rearrangement joins TRBV12-3 or TRBV12-4 to TRBJ2-1, with D hard to call. There are 12 residues in the CDR3. V lost 1 base, J lost 7 bases, and 5 bases lay in between. The CDR3 sequence is CASSLGGNEQFF. The CDR3 DNA sequence: TGTGCCAGCAGTTTAGGAGGAAATGAGCAGTTCTTC.

This clone was detected only once. V is TRBV4-2 and J is TRBJ1-4; 9 bases fit TRBD1. Germline-derived CDR1 and CDR2 are LGHNA and YNFKEQ. The CDR3 loop spans 18 amino acids. After removal of 0 bases from V and 8 bases from J, the junction contained 13 bases not matched to a gene. The CDR3 sequence is CASSQDPLRDRAWEKLFF. The DNA for the CDR3 is TGTGCCAGCAGCCAAGATCCCCTCCGGGACAGGGCGTGGGAAAAACTGTTTTTT.

This clone came up a few times. This sequence joins TRBV6-2 or TRBV6-3 and TRBJ2-5; tentatively, D is TRBD2 (6 bases). The V gene's germline CDR1 is MNHEY and CDR2 SVGEGT. This CDR3 has 16 residues. V shed 2 bases and J shed 5 bases, with 18 bases lying between them. The CDR3 loop reads CASSYGGGTPGETQYF. The CDR3 DNA reads as TGTGCCAGCAGTTACGGTGGCGGGACCCCCGGGGAGACCCAGTACTTC.

This clone was observed a single time. The chain joins TRBV30 to TRBJ1-2; TRBD1 matches at 8 bases. Germline loops: CDR1 GTSNPN, CDR2 SVGIG (reference sequence). The CDR3 has 12 residues. Losses at the gene ends were 7 bases for V and 7 bases for J; bases not matched to a gene: 8. CDR3 sequence reads: CASDRVPTGYTF. CDR3 nucleotides: TGTGCCTCGGACAGGGTGCCTACTGGCTACACCTTC.

The chain has TRBV5-3 and TRBJ2-1, with TRBD2 matching 8 bases. TRBV5-3 is known as an ORF, though its function is uncertain. The CDR3 spans 15 residues. Trimming cost V 5 bases and J 2 bases; bases outside gene matches: 6. Here the CDR3 reads CARRYSGAPYNEQFF. DNA of the CDR3: TGTGCCAGAAGGTATAGCGGGGCCCCCTACAATGAGCAGTTCTTC.

This chain uses TRBV11-3 with TRBJ2-7; 8 bases align to TRBD1. The germline CDR1 and CDR2 sequences are SGHNT and YENEEA. V lost 1 base and J lost 3; bases outside the gene matches: 5. The CDR3 covers 15 residues. The CDR3 here is CASSLGQGPNYEQYF. In DNA form, the CDR3 reads TGTGCCAGCAGCTTAGGACAGGGGCCCAACTACGAGCAGTACTTC. Full variable domain (remainder filled in from reference TRBV11-3 and TRBJ2-7): EAGVVQSPRYKIIEKKQPVAFWCNPISGHNTLYWYLQNLGQGPELLIRYENEEAVDDSQLPKDRFSAERLKGVDSTLKIQPAELGDSAVYLCASSLGQGPNYEQYFGPGTRLTVT.